This TCR beta chain stems from a study of T cells in Graves' hyperthyroidism and ophthalmopathy. Study-wide points: A 13 V-J model separated ophthalmopathy from stable hyperthyroidism.

The TCR beta CDR3 regions underwent amplification using RNA transcripts as the source. HTBI primers were employed in a first-round RT-PCR of the TCR CDR3. TCRdb re-called the multiplex PCR reads through MiXCR, storing one row per CDR3 protein. The table includes roughly 350,000 distinct CDR3 sequences, about 15% detected once. This clonotype was found many times. The antigen is not known. The V end lost 3 bases, the J end lost 3 bases, and 14 bases lay between the germline ends. The CDR3 extends over 16 amino acids. This TCR came from a woman aged 25 to 39 with Graves' hyperthyroidism. V usage is TRBV12-3 or TRBV12-4 and J usage is TRBJ2-2, with D tentatively TRBD2 (5 bases). Sequencing input: blood. The CDR3 reads CASSFLSGLDTGELFF. The CDR3 region has the DNA TGTGCCAGCAGTTTTCTGTCTGGACTCGACACCGGGGAGCTGTTTTTT.